This T cell receptor (beta chain) was sequenced during a study of blood T cell repertoires in COVID-19 (TCRdb year 2020). Describing the broader study: The collaborator samples originated in the United States, Italy and Spain and spanned the acute and convalescent phases of COVID-19. The material from the prospective study consisted of cDNA or gDNA derived from T cells, B-cell-depleted T cells, or PBMCs. Subjects who had been exposed to COVID-19, were actively infected with it, or had recovered from it provided the deeply sampled blood TCRbeta repertoires that made up the dataset. The repertoires were made available in a free public database intended to serve as a resource for research on the immune response to SARS-CoV-2. The samples were drawn from the first 160 participants of the ongoing ImmuneRACE study and from 950 to 1,500 subjects provided by 6 global collaborators. Nearly every sample came with metadata listing a de-identified subject ID, COVID-19 status, age in years and sex. Where available, HLA class I and class II types were obtained from metadata supplied by the sample provider rather than from assay-based typing. General study outcomes and caveats: The amount of clinical and demographic metadata varied by source and participant and was provided uncurated.

In the prospective study, participants were roughly 18 to 95 years old, resided in about two dozen geographic areas of the United States, and were enrolled through a virtual design. Cohort assignment in the prospective study relied on participant-reported clinical history from a screening survey and a study questionnaire. Recovered participants in ImmuneRACE Cohort 3 were defined by two consecutive negative NP/OP PCR tests, clearance by a healthcare professional, or resolution of symptoms. In the prospective study, whole blood, serum and a nasopharyngeal or oropharyngeal swab were collected from each participant by mobile phlebotomists. Participants in the prospective study had the option to provide additional blood draws and questionnaires over a 2-month period. Before DNA extraction, blood samples from the prospective study were shipped at room temperature or frozen. The CDR3, cysteine through phenylalanine, is 12 amino acids long. This entry keeps only the CDR3 DNA: 36 bases, framed from base 1. V lost 4 bases and J lost 2 bases; the stretch between them is 8 bases long. CDR1 is given as GTSNPN and CDR2 as SVGIG, both from the germline V gene (reference sequence).

Regarding this clone: Its antigen target is currently unknown. No much larger clone is present one base from it, and per-base qualities are unavailable.

TCRbeta CDR3 regions were amplified from genomic DNA by means of the immunoSEQ Assay, a bias-controlled multiplex PCR. On the study's bioinformatics: Within the assay, amplification of reference gene primers was used to estimate how many nucleated cells each sample contained. To quantify the absolute abundance of each unique TCRbeta CDR3 rearrangement, sequence reads were collapsed and filtered. Productive Simpson clonality was computed per sample as the square root of Simpson's diversity index over productive rearrangements. In TCRdb, the immuneACCESS table is reduced to in-frame sequences with V and J assigned. These tables do not hold every clone; where another copy was compared, an unresolved V gene accounts for under half, and the others remain unexplained. V and J calls and clone size are copied from that table; D and trimming were computed from the DNA. The sample records 350,000 to 400,000 clones, more than 75% of which are singletons. Clones ranked in the top ten supply 1.2% of the sample.

The sequencing sample was made of PBMCs or T cells enriched from blood (not recorded which). The chain uses TRBV30 and TRBJ1-2; possibly the D gene is TRBD1, per 6 matching bases. The receptor was isolated from a woman aged 18-35 years who had recovered from COVID-19. The DNA sequence follows: TGTGCCTGGACTCAGGGGAACTATGGCTACACCTTC. Its product reads: CAWTQGNYGYTF.